The present T cell receptor beta chain was sequenced within a study of blood T cell repertoires in COVID-19. About the research overall: The cDNA or gDNA used as material had been derived from T cells, B-cell-depleted T cells, or PBMCs.

Original analysis: Estimation of nucleated cell counts was performed using reference gene primer amplification. Clones were read by immunoSEQ multiplex PCR, and TCRdb kept only the in-frame ones, dropping some. V, J and clone size are taken as reported in that table, and D and trimming were inferred from the DNA itself. Among 120,000 to 150,000 clones listed, 81% were seen once. The CDR3 consists of 17 residues. Germline-derived CDR1 and CDR2 are SGHTA and FQGTGA. Trimming removed 5 bases from V and 7 bases from J; junction bases left unmatched: 15. Sequenced material: peripheral blood. The TCR originated in a human donor with acute or convalescent COVID-19. The donor label of this sample is uncertain. The chain has TRBV7-3 and TRBJ2-1, with TRBD2 identical over 9 bases. The CDR3 loop is CASSPSALAGAVNEQFF. CDR3 in DNA: TGTGCCAGCAGCCCCTCGGCCTTAGCGGGGGCAGTAAATGAGCAGTTCTTC. The whole variable domain, filled in from reference TRBV7-3 and TRBJ2-1, reads GAGVSQTPSNKVTEKGKYVELRCDPISGHTALYWYRQSLGQGPEFLIYFQGTGAADDSGLPNDRFFAVRPEGSVSTLKIQRTERGDSAVYLCASSPSALAGAVNEQFFGPGTRLTVL.